The present T cell receptor beta chain was sequenced within a study of tumor-infiltrating lymphocytes in primary liver carcinoma. Broader study findings: It was in tumors, not blood, that the top-250-clone fraction was significantly higher (p = 0.039). Representation across all five tumor regions was limited to only about 7-24% of top clones.

In its sample, this clonotype was seen a few times. Antigen: not known. Investigators took RNA and DNA out together from approximately 22-30 mg of unsorted bulk tissue. Total RNA (around 0.45 ug) served as template for TCR beta cDNA synthesis primed by a constant-region primer. Three nested multiplex PCR rounds, a slightly modified ARM-PCR method, built the TCR beta libraries. Primers for the first two PCR rounds were TRBV1-TRBV30 forward primers and a C-beta reverse primer (about 9 cycles per round). TCRdb passed the multiplex PCR reads through MiXCR, listing each CDR3 protein once. Of about 54,000 distinct CDR3 sequences listed, over 65% are singletons. This CDR3 is built from 16 residues. The V end lost 4 bases, the J end lost 0 bases, and 14 bases lay between the germline ends. Germline V gene data show CDR1 as SGDLS and CDR2 as YYNGEE.

The V call is TRBV9, the J call TRBJ2-1; D is undetermined. The sequencing sample was made of liver tumor tissue from sampling region 2. The subset: tumor region T2, inferior pole. This receptor was identified in a middle-aged man with primary liver carcinoma and hepatitis B virus infection. The CDR3 loop reads CASSPDGAPSYNEQFF. The CDR3 DNA reads as TGTGCCAGCAGCCCAGATGGAGCGCCCTCCTACAATGAGCAGTTCTTC.